The 27 T cell receptor beta chains below were found in one sample sequenced in a study of cytotoxic CD8 clonotypes in ibrutinib-treated CLL. Generated by immunoSEQ multiplex PCR, the TCRdb table keeps only in-frame clones and is missing some. Of approximately 90,000 clones listed, around 77% are singletons. Sequencing used PBMCs, obtained after 24 months of ibrutinib treatment. The receptors here all came from a human donor with chronic lymphocytic leukemia.

In its sample, this clone was seen a few times. V and J are TRBV2 and TRBJ2-7; D perhaps matches TRBD1 (5 bases). Germline CDR1 and CDR2: SNHLY and FYNNEI. The CDR3 has 14 residues. V was pared by 4 bases and J by 3 bases, with 13 bases between. CDR3 bases: TGTGCCAGCAGTGGGGCCCAGGGTATCTACGAGCAGTACTTC. It yields the protein CASSGAQGIYEQYF.

The J gene is TRBJ1-5, the V gene TRBV27, with 7 bases lining up with TRBD1. V shed 5 bases and J 5 bases; nucleotides not matched to a gene: 6. Germline CDR1 and CDR2: MNHEY and SMNVEV (reference sequence). The CDR3 contains 14 residues. The CDR3 here is CASSPRDRHQPQHF. For the CDR3, the DNA is TGTGCCAGCAGTCCCCGGGACAGACATCAGCCCCAGCATTTT.

Here the CDR3 DNA reads TGTGCCACCGGGACAGGGTTGGGCTACACCTTC. It encodes CATGTGLGYTF. The rearrangement joins TRBV28 to TRBJ1-2; 9 nucleotides align to TRBD1. The CDR3 is 11 amino acids. Unmatched junction bases numbered 5, after V lost 10 bases and J lost 8 bases. Per the germline V gene, CDR1 is MDHEN and CDR2 is SYDVKM.

This sequence joins TRBV27 and TRBJ1-2; 11 bases agree with TRBD1. Per the germline V gene, CDR1 is MNHEY and CDR2 is SMNVEV (reference sequence). V was clipped by 5 bases and J by 2 bases; unmatched bases: 10. There are 17 residues in the CDR3. The CDR3 reads CASSPLRDRGRNYGYTF. The CDR3 DNA reads TGTGCCAGCAGTCCGCTTAGGGACAGGGGGAGGAACTATGGCTACACCTTC.

A single count supports this clone. As DNA, the CDR3 is TGTGCCAGCAGCATGGGGGAGACCCAGTACTTC. Its translation is CASSMGETQYF. The chain recombines TRBV21-1 with TRBJ2-5. TRBV21-1 is a listed pseudogene. This CDR3 region has 11 residues.

In DNA form, the CDR3 reads TGCGCCAGCAGCTCTGGACAGGGTGCTGGCTACACCTTC. It translates to CASSSGQGAGYTF. The genes are TRBV5-1 and TRBJ1-2; 8 bases line up with TRBD1. This CDR3 region has 13 residues. Trimming took 3 bases from V and 7 from J; bases not matched to a gene: 5. Germline V CDR1 and CDR2: SGHRS, YFSETQ.

The CDR3 nucleotides read TGCGCCAGCAGCTTGGCCGAAGGACATTCTCAGGGAAACACCATATATTTT. As protein: CASSLAEGHSQGNTIYF. The rearrangement joins TRBV5-1 to TRBJ1-3, with TRBD1 as a possible D gene (5 bases). V gave up 0 bases and J gave up 4 bases, with 17 bases separating them. Germline CDR1 is SGHRS and CDR2 is YFSETQ. This CDR3 comprises 17 residues.

This clone has more than one count but fewer than ten. The chain joins TRBV4-2 to TRBJ1-2; TRBD1 matches 9 bases. Losses at the gene ends were 4 bases for V and 0 bases for J; bases not matched to a gene: 3. The CDR3 covers 15 residues. Per the germline V gene, CDR1 is LGHNA and CDR2 is YNFKEQ. The CDR3 protein is CASSPGDRANYGYTF. The CDR3 DNA follows: TGTGCCAGCAGCCCAGGGGACAGGGCTAACTATGGCTACACCTTC.

This chain joins TRBV28 and TRBJ2-5, with a weak D call TRBD1 (6 bases). The CDR3 extends over 15 amino acids. Germline-derived CDR1 and CDR2 are MDHEN and SYDVKM. The germline V and J ends were trimmed by 4 bases and 5 bases, with 17 bases remaining between them. The DNA of the CDR3 is TGTGCCAGCAGTTCAACAGGGTCGGGTGAGGAGACCCAGTACTTC. It is translated as CASSSTGSGEETQYF. Together with reference TRBV28 and TRBJ2-5, the CDR3 gives the full variable domain: DVKVTQSSRYLVKRTGEKVFLECVQDMDHENMFWYRQDPGLGLRLIYFSYDVKMKEKGDIPEGYSVSREKKERFSLILESASTNQTSMYLCASSSTGSGEETQYFGPGTRLLVL.

The rearrangement links TRBV6-6 to TRBJ1-3; TRBD1 matches at 8 bases. V lost 5 bases to trimming and J lost 2 bases; unmatched junction nucleotides: 5. This CDR3 is built from 15 residues. Germline assignment: CDR1 MNHNY and CDR2 SVGAGI (reference sequence). The CDR3 sequence is CASSQQGDAGNTIYF. CDR3 DNA: TGTGCCAGCAGTCAACAGGGGGATGCTGGAAACACCATATATTTT.

The rearrangement links TRBV2 to TRBJ1-4, with D perhaps matching TRBD1 (5 bases). Germline loops: CDR1 SNHLY, CDR2 FYNNEI. The germline V and J ends were trimmed by 7 bases and 7 bases, with 16 bases remaining between them. This CDR3 contains 14 residues. CDR3 sequence (DNA): TGTGCCAGCAACCGACAGTCAGGAGGTGAAAAACTGTTTTTT. This translates into CASNRQSGGEKLFF. The full variable domain, completed using reference TRBV2 and TRBJ1-4, is EPEVTQTPSHQVTQMGQEVILRCVPISNHLYFYWYRQILGQKVEFLVSFYNNEISEKSEIFDDQFSVERPDGSNFTLKIRSTKLEDSAMYFCASNRQSGGEKLFFGSGTQLSVL.

The J gene is TRBJ2-1, the V gene TRBV5-1; D unclear. Trimming shortened V by 2 bases and J by 0 bases, and 6 bases separated the two germline ends. CDR1 and CDR2 (germline): SGHRS, YFSETQ. CDR3 length: 14 amino acids. The CDR3: CASSFYGSYNEQFF. Here the CDR3 DNA reads TGCGCCAGCAGCTTTTATGGCTCCTACAATGAGCAGTTCTTC.

The chain has TRBV7-2 and TRBJ2-1, with 15 positions matching TRBD2. This CDR3 is 17 amino acids long. J was trimmed by 7 bases and V by 5 bases; bases with no gene match: 9. Germline assignment: CDR1 SGHTA and CDR2 FQGNSA. This chain's CDR3 is CASSPTGTSGRMNEQFF. The CDR3 DNA is TGTGCCAGCAGCCCAACCGGGACTAGCGGGAGGATGAATGAGCAGTTCTTC.

The chain links TRBV7-9 to TRBJ1-2, with D maybe TRBD1 (6 bases). There are 15 residues in the CDR3. Trimming removed 5 bases from V and 2 bases from J, with 15 bases in between. From germline, CDR1 is SEHNR and CDR2 FQNEAQ (reference sequence). The CDR3 sequence is CASSASGGGNYGYTF. The CDR3 bases are TGTGCCAGCAGCGCCTCCGGGGGGGGCAACTATGGCTACACCTTC.

V is TRBV28 and J is TRBJ1-6; unclear D gene. V was shortened by 7 bases and J by 0 bases, with 10 bases between the two germline ends. There are 15 residues in the CDR3. Germline-derived CDR1 and CDR2 are MDHEN and SYDVKM. CDR3 sequence reads: CASIAESSYNSPLHF. As DNA, the CDR3 is TGTGCCAGCATCGCAGAGAGCTCCTATAATTCACCCCTCCACTTT.

The chain joins TRBV28 to TRBJ1-5, with a possible D match to TRBD1 (6 bases). The CDR3 covers 15 residues. Germline CDR1 and CDR2: MDHEN and SYDVKM. V was clipped by 4 bases and J by 4 bases, with 14 bases between them. The CDR3 region has the DNA TGTGCCAGCAGTTCTCCCACCCAGGGGAATCAGCCCCAGCATTTT. Translating gives CASSSPTQGNQPQHF. Full variable domain (rest looked up from reference TRBV28 and TRBJ1-5): DVKVTQSSRYLVKRTGEKVFLECVQDMDHENMFWYRQDPGLGLRLIYFSYDVKMKEKGDIPEGYSVSREKKERFSLILESASTNQTSMYLCASSSPTQGNQPQHFGDGTRLSIL.

V usage is TRBV5-1 and J usage is TRBJ1-1; no firm D call. V lost 3 bases to trimming and J lost 1 base, with 10 bases between them. The germline V gene has CDR1 SGHRS and CDR2 YFSETQ. The CDR3 length is 14 residues. The CDR3 bases are TGCGCCAGCAGCTCGGACGGTGGGAACACTGAAGCTTTCTTT. Its protein product is CASSSDGGNTEAFF.

The chain employs TRBV10-3 and TRBJ1-5; 7 positions match TRBD1. J lost 0 bases, V lost 6 bases, and 8 bases had no gene match. CDR3 length: 16 amino acids. Germline assignment: CDR1 ENHRY and CDR2 SYGVKD. CDR3 residues: CAISRQGDDSNQPQHF. Written as DNA, the CDR3 is TGTGCCATCAGCCGACAGGGCGATGATAGCAATCAGCCCCAGCATTTT.

The table lists this clone with a few counts. This rearrangement joins TRBV5-4 to TRBJ2-1; D is perhaps TRBD1 or TRBD2 (6 bases each). The CDR3 extends over 13 amino acids. V was pared by 5 bases and J by 9 bases, with 15 bases between. Germline CDR1 is SGHNT and CDR2 is YYREEE (reference sequence). The CDR3 DNA is TGTGCCAGCAGGTATACTAGCAGGGGTGAGCAGTTCTTC. Translating it yields CASRYTSRGEQFF. Filled out from reference TRBV5-4 and TRBJ2-1, the complete variable domain reads ETGVTQSPTHLIKTRGQQVTLRCSSQSGHNTVSWYQQALGQGPQFIFQYYREEENGRGNFPPRFSGLQFPNYSSELNVNALELDDSALYLCASRYTSRGEQFFGPGTRLTVL.

The rearrangement links TRBV5-1 to TRBJ1-2, with a tentative D call TRBD1 (6 bases). The CDR3 has 15 amino acids. Per germline, CDR1 SGHRS and CDR2 YFSETQ. The ends were cut back, 1 base at V and 4 bases at J, with 14 bases in the middle. In DNA form, the CDR3 reads TGCGCCAGCAGCTTGTCCCCAGGGGTGAGCTATGGCTACACCTTC. Its protein product is CASSLSPGVSYGYTF. Combining the CDR3 with reference TRBV5-1 and TRBJ1-2 gives the whole variable domain KAGVTQTPRYLIKTRGQQVTLSCSPISGHRSVSWYQQTPGQGLQFLFEYFSETQRNKGNFPGRFSGRQFSNSRSEMNVSTLELGDSALYLCASSLSPGVSYGYTFGSGTRLTVV.

The genes are TRBV19 and TRBJ1-5; no clear D gene. The CDR3 spans 14 residues. The V end lost 1 base, the J end lost 7 bases, and 11 bases lay between the germline ends. The germline gives CDR1 LNHDA, CDR2 SQIVND (reference sequence). The CDR3 nucleotides are TGTGCCAGTAGTATAGCCAGGTTGGGCCAGCCCCAGCATTTT. It specifies CASSIARLGQPQHF.

V gene TRBV6-1 combines with J gene TRBJ1-2; D remains ambiguous. The germline V and J ends were trimmed by 8 bases and 5 bases, with 9 bases remaining between them. This CDR3 is built from 11 residues. Germline V lookup: CDR1 MNHNS, CDR2 SASEGT. The CDR3, as DNA: TGTGCCAGCGGTAGAGGATATGGCTACACCTTC. Its protein is CASGRGYGYTF.

The V call is TRBV2, the J call TRBJ1-2; D remains ambiguous. The germline V gene encodes CDR1 SNHLY and CDR2 FYNNEI. The CDR3 extends over 15 amino acids. With 2 bases removed from V and 2 bases from J, the gap between germline ends came to 12 bases. CDR3 DNA sequence: TGTGCCAGCAGTGAACGTCGACACCTCAACTATGGCTACACCTTC. This encodes CASSERRHLNYGYTF.

In regard to this clone: The sample carries other DNA sequences with the same CDR3. V is TRBV19 and J is TRBJ1-2, with TRBD1 matching over 7 bases. The V gene's germline CDR1 is LNHDA and CDR2 SQIVND (reference sequence). V shed 3 bases, J shed 2 bases, and the junction held 6 bases outside the gene matches. This CDR3 is built from 15 residues. This chain's CDR3 is CASSIGTVANYGYTF. DNA for the CDR3: TGTGCCAGTAGTATCGGGACAGTGGCAAACTATGGCTACACCTTC.

The CDR3 DNA reads as TGTGCCAGCAGTGAAAGTGGGGGAGGGAGCTCCTACGAGCAGTACTTC. Translation: CASSESGGGSSYEQYF. The chain has TRBV6-1 and TRBJ2-7; the match to TRBD2 covers 7 bases. The CDR3 contains 16 residues. The junction had 7 bases not matched to a gene; V was cut back by 2 bases and J by 0 bases. Germline CDR1 and CDR2: MNHNS and SASEGT.

The J gene is TRBJ1-1, the V gene TRBV5-1; D not certain. Germline V gene sequence: CDR1 SGHRS, CDR2 YFSETQ. V was shortened by 4 bases and J by 1 base, with 11 bases between the two germline ends. The CDR3 extends over 14 amino acids. CDR3 coding DNA: TGCGCCAGCAGCAGGAGGTCAGCGAACACTGAAGCTTTCTTT. Translated, it gives CASSRRSANTEAFF.

Of note for this clone: With only one base between it and a far larger clone, this is likely a read error. V and J are TRBV19 and TRBJ2-1; D not resolved. V lost 3 bases to trimming and J lost 2 bases, with 8 bases between them. Germline loops: CDR1 LNHDA, CDR2 SQIVND (reference sequence). The CDR3 covers 14 residues. The CDR3 reads CASSIGLAYNEQFF. The CDR3 DNA sequence: TGTGCCAGTAGTATCGGCCTAGCCTACAATGAGCAGTTCTTC.